The 29 T cell receptor beta chains below all came from one sample that was sequenced in a study of radiotherapy plus CTLA-4 blockade in lung cancer. Method: immunoSEQ multiplex PCR; TCRdb's copy keeps in-frame clones and lacks some. Of roughly 120,000 clones listed, 81% are singletons. The sequences come from peripheral blood, collected from a patient treated with radiotherapy plus ipilimumab. The receptors were gathered from a human donor with non-small cell lung cancer that progressed on radiotherapy plus ipilimumab. Some clones in this sample may be carry-over from other donors' samples.

This clone was seen just once. This chain connects TRBV7-9 to TRBJ2-5; weak D call: TRBD1 (6 bases). The last part of the DNA fits TRBJ2-7 better; the J call may be wrong. The CDR3 totals 14 residues. Germline CDR1 SEHNR, CDR2 FQNEAQ (reference sequence). Here the CDR3 reads CASTLLAGDYEQYF. The DNA for the CDR3 is TGTGCCAGCACCCTACTTGCAGGGGACTACGAGCAGTACTTC.

V usage is TRBV6-5 and J usage is TRBJ1-6; possibly TRBD1 for D (5 bases). CDR3 length equals 14 residues. Looked up from germline, CDR1 is MNHEY and CDR2 is SVGAGI. V was clipped by 5 bases and J by 5 bases, with 10 bases between them. CDR3 sequence (DNA): TGTGCCAGCAGTCGGAGCAGGGATAATTCACCCCTCCACTTT. As protein: CASSRSRDNSPLHF.

The rearrangement links TRBV28 to TRBJ2-5; D may be TRBD2 (6 bases). CDR1 and CDR2 (germline): MDHEN, SYDVKM. V dropped 8 bases and J dropped 3 bases, with 13 bases sitting between them. The CDR3 totals 13 residues. This CDR3 is CASRSGGKETQYF. The CDR3 nucleotides are TGTGCCAGCCGGAGTGGGGGGAAAGAGACCCAGTACTTC.

The chain carries TRBV5-1 and TRBJ2-3; no clear D. The CDR3 totals 15 residues. The V gene lost 4 bases and the J gene lost 1 base, with 13 bases spanning the gap. The germline V gene has CDR1 SGHRS and CDR2 YFSETQ. Written as DNA, the CDR3 is TGCGCCAGCAGCCCTATCGACCAACGCACAGATACGCAGTATTTT. Translation: CASSPIDQRTDTQYF.

The table lists this clone with a few counts. An end of the junction does not agree with germline; a read error may underlie this. The chain recombines TRBV5-4 with TRBJ1-6; weak D call: TRBD1 (6 bases). Germline V lookup: CDR1 SGHNT, CDR2 YYREEE (reference sequence). CDR3 length: 15 residues. The CDR3 region is CASSQNRQDNSPLHF. The DNA for the CDR3 is TGCGCCAGCAGCCAGAACAGACAGGATAATTCACCCCTCCACTTT.

The genes are TRBV7-3 and TRBJ2-6, with 7 nucleotides matching TRBD2. Germline CDR1 reads SGHTA; CDR2 reads FQGTGA. The CDR3 contains 18 residues. V was pared by 4 bases and J by 0 bases, with 9 bases of the junction left unmatched. The CDR3 nucleotides read TGTGCCAGCAGCTCAAGAGCGGGCGGGAGCTCTGGGGCCAACGTCCTGACTTTC. Its translation is CASSSRAGGSSGANVLTF.

V and J are TRBV5-1 and TRBJ1-5, with unresolved D. V gave up 1 base and J gave up 2 bases, with 4 bases separating them. The CDR3 length is 13 residues. In germline, CDR1 is SGHRS, CDR2 YFSETQ. CDR3 DNA sequence: TGCGCCAGCAGCTTGACGGGCAATCAGCCCCAGCATTTT. Protein sequence: CASSLTGNQPQHF.

The V call is TRBV18, the J call TRBJ2-1, with D possibly TRBD1 on 5 matching bases. This CDR3 region has 13 residues. Germline CDR1 reads KGHSH; CDR2 reads LQKENI. Trimming took off 3 bases at V and 7 bases at J, with 10 bases between the two ends. Written as DNA, the CDR3 is TGTGCCAGCTCACCTTTGGCAGGGAATGAGCAGTTCTTC. It codes for CASSPLAGNEQFF.

This chain links TRBV5-4 with TRBJ2-3, with 9 bases aligning to TRBD2. This CDR3 has 15 residues. V trimming: 4 bases; J trimming: 2 bases; junction bases outside the gene matches: 5. Germline V CDR1 and CDR2: SGHNT, YYREEE (reference sequence). The CDR3 loop reads CASSPGLAFTDTQYF. The CDR3 bases are TGTGCCAGCAGCCCGGGACTAGCATTCACAGATACGCAGTATTTT.

V usage is TRBV19 and J usage is TRBJ1-1, with D perhaps matching TRBD1 (5 bases). In germline, CDR1 is LNHDA, CDR2 SQIVND (reference sequence). The CDR3 is made up of 11 amino acids. Trimming took 5 bases from V and 7 from J, leaving 8 bases between them. In DNA form, the CDR3 reads TGTGCCAGTAGTCGGGGGTATGAAGCTTTCTTT. It yields the protein CASSRGYEAFF.

This chain links TRBV19 with TRBJ2-6; TRBD1 aligns across 7 bases. The trim removed 7 bases at V and 0 bases at J, leaving 12 bases unmatched. The CDR3 length is 18 residues. Germline V gives CDR1 LNHDA, CDR2 SQIVND (reference sequence). The CDR3 bases are TGTGCCAGTACCCCAGGGGGTTATGGCAGCTCTGGGGCCAACGTCCTGACTTTC. Its translation is CASTPGGYGSSGANVLTF.

The rearrangement uses TRBV4-2 and TRBJ1-2; D remains ambiguous. Trimming pared 0 bases from V and 4 bases from J, leaving 9 bases between. The CDR3 loop spans 14 amino acids. Germline V lookup: CDR1 LGHNA, CDR2 YNFKEQ. The CDR3 region has the DNA TGTGCCAGCAGCCAAGAACGGAACAGCTATGGCTACACCTTC. This sequence encodes CASSQERNSYGYTF.

The V gene is TRBV28, the J gene TRBJ1-3, with D perhaps matching TRBD1 (6 bases). Germline V lookup: CDR1 MDHEN, CDR2 SYDVKM. This CDR3 has 14 amino acids. V dropped 10 bases and J dropped 3 bases, with 16 bases sitting between them. This CDR3 is CATQTGGYGNTIYF. CDR3 nucleotides: TGTGCCACCCAGACTGGGGGCTATGGAAACACCATATATTTT. Full variable domain (outside the CDR3, taken from reference TRBV28 and TRBJ1-3): DVKVTQSSRYLVKRTGEKVFLECVQDMDHENMFWYRQDPGLGLRLIYFSYDVKMKEKGDIPEGYSVSREKKERFSLILESASTNQTSMYLCATQTGGYGNTIYFGEGSWLTVV.

The V and J genes are TRBV7-8 and TRBJ2-7; no clear D gene. In germline, CDR1 is SGHVS, CDR2 FQNEAQ. There are 14 residues in the CDR3. V lost 5 bases and J 0 bases, leaving 11 bases between the germline ends. DNA for the CDR3: TGTGCCAGCAGCCCAGCGCACAGCTCCTACGAGCAGTACTTC. Translated: CASSPAHSSYEQYF.

The V gene is TRBV19, the J gene TRBJ1-2, with D perhaps TRBD1 (5 bases). V was cut by 4 bases and J by 2 bases, with 8 bases left in between. CDR1 and CDR2 from the germline V gene are LNHDA and SQIVND (reference sequence). The CDR3 consists of 13 residues. The CDR3 here is CASSTRTNYGYTF. CDR3 DNA: TGTGCCAGTAGTACGAGGACAAACTATGGCTACACCTTC.

The V gene is TRBV5-1, the J gene TRBJ2-5; D ambiguous. The J call is doubtful: the DNA matches TRBJ2-7 better. The CDR3 runs to 14 residues. Germline lookup yields CDR1 SGHRS and CDR2 YFSETQ. The CDR3, as DNA: TGCGCCAGCAGCTTTACCCCAACCGCGGTCGAGCAGTACTTC. It is translated as CASSFTPTAVEQYF.

This chain connects TRBV7-9 to TRBJ2-2, with 7 bases matching TRBD1. J lost 7 bases, V lost 5 bases, and 13 bases had no gene match. The CDR3 is 16 residues long. Per germline, CDR1 SEHNR and CDR2 FQNEAQ (reference sequence). CDR3 in amino acids: CASSTRLDRPVGELFF. DNA of the CDR3: TGTGCCAGCAGCACCAGACTGGACAGGCCCGTCGGGGAGCTGTTTTTT.

This chain connects TRBV6-7 to TRBJ2-1; the match to TRBD2 covers 10 bases. TRBV6-7 carries the ORF label, with uncertain function. V shed 6 bases, J shed 5 bases, and the junction held 10 bases outside the gene matches. CDR3 length equals 16 residues. The CDR3 sequence is CASRDASGGIDNEQFF. CDR3 nucleotides: TGTGCCAGCAGAGACGCTAGCGGGGGAATAGACAATGAGCAGTTCTTC.

This clone was recorded at least ten times. The chain uses TRBV14 and TRBJ1-2; no reliable D call. There are 17 residues in the CDR3. V was trimmed by 1 base and J by 3 bases, leaving 18 bases between them. CDR1 is SGHDN and CDR2 is FVKESK in the germline V gene. CDR3 sequence (DNA): TGTGCCAGCAGCCAAGGGAACCCGAGACATCTTGACTATGGCTACACCTTC. It codes for CASSQGNPRHLDYGYTF.

V gene TRBV9 combines with J gene TRBJ2-3; possibly TRBD1 for D (6 bases). Germline loops: CDR1 SGDLS, CDR2 YYNGEE. Trimming pared 3 bases from V and 4 bases from J, leaving 12 bases between. The CDR3 contains 14 residues. The CDR3 loop reads CASSAGQYADTQYF. The CDR3 nucleotides are TGTGCCAGCAGCGCTGGACAGTACGCAGATACGCAGTATTTT.

The J gene is TRBJ2-5, the V gene TRBV6-1, with 13 positions matching TRBD2. The CDR3 consists of 15 residues. V was clipped by 5 bases and J by 5 bases; unmatched bases: 5. Per the germline V gene, CDR1 is MNHNS and CDR2 is SASEGT. CDR3 coding DNA: TGTGCCAGCAGTACTAAGACTAGCGGGGGGGAGACCCAGTACTTC. This encodes CASSTKTSGGETQYF.

This clone was counted a few times. The gene calls are TRBV5-1 and TRBJ2-7; D unclear. The CDR3 totals 14 residues. V was shortened by 4 bases and J by 1 base, with 12 bases between the two germline ends. Germline lookup yields CDR1 SGHRS and CDR2 YFSETQ. The DNA for the CDR3 is TGCGCCAGCAGCCCCCTTGTGGGGTCCTACGAGCAGTACTTC. Amino acids: CASSPLVGSYEQYF.

This rearrangement joins TRBV6-5 to TRBJ1-2, with TRBD1 as a possible D gene (6 bases). The V gene lost 7 bases and the J gene lost 4 bases, with 10 bases spanning the gap. CDR1 MNHEY and CDR2 SVGAGI come from the germline V gene. The CDR3 is 12 amino acids. CDR3 protein: CASTDSSYGYTF. CDR3 nucleotides: TGTGCCAGCACGGACAGTTCCTATGGCTACACCTTC.

The CDR3 is CASSIQGRNTIYF. CDR3 nucleotide sequence: TGTGCCAGTAGTATACAGGGGAGAAACACCATATATTTT. The chain is built from TRBV19 and TRBJ1-3; maybe TRBD1 (6 bases). The CDR3 contains 13 residues. Germline lookup yields CDR1 LNHDA and CDR2 SQIVND (reference sequence). V was pared by 2 bases and J by 5 bases, with 7 bases between.

V and J are TRBV6-4 and TRBJ2-1; possible D gene TRBD2, 5 bases. Germline V gene sequence: CDR1 MRHNA, CDR2 SNTAGT. With 3 bases removed from V and 6 bases from J, the gap between germline ends came to 15 bases. The CDR3 totals 15 residues. The CDR3 spells CASSDSVDGSNEQFF. The CDR3 DNA sequence: TGTGCCAGCAGTGATAGCGTCGATGGGTCCAATGAGCAGTTCTTC.

The CDR3 DNA reads TGTGCCAGCAGCTTAAGGGGCTACGAGCAGTACTTC. This gives the protein CASSLRGYEQYF. The genes are TRBV7-6 and TRBJ2-7; possible D gene TRBD1, 5 bases. V lost 2 bases and J 3 bases, leaving 5 bases between the germline ends. Germline CDR1 SGHVS, CDR2 FNYEAQ. CDR3 length: 12 residues.

The V and J genes are TRBV7-2 and TRBJ1-4; D is unresolved. V was clipped by 3 bases and J by 0 bases, with 14 bases between them. Germline CDR1 SGHTA, CDR2 FQGNSA. CDR3 length: 17 amino acids. CDR3 residues: CASSFEKGRTTNEKLFF. Written as DNA, the CDR3 is TGTGCCAGCAGCTTTGAGAAAGGCCGAACAACTAATGAAAAACTGTTTTTT.

This chain connects TRBV28 to TRBJ1-2; D is unclear. CDR1 and CDR2 from the germline V gene are MDHEN and SYDVKM. The CDR3 runs to 11 residues. V lost 3 bases and J 4 bases, leaving 3 bases between the germline ends. CDR3 bases: TGTGCCAGCAGTTTGGCCTATGGCTACACCTTC. It specifies CASSLAYGYTF.

V usage is TRBV4-2 and J usage is TRBJ1-1; 8 positions agree with TRBD1. V lost 0 bases, J lost 4 bases, and 7 bases stayed unmatched. The CDR3 runs to 16 residues. Germline V gives CDR1 LGHNA, CDR2 YNFKEQ. CDR3 amino acids: CASSQDLTGEGTEAFF. Written as DNA, the CDR3 is TGTGCCAGCAGCCAAGATCTGACAGGGGAAGGCACTGAAGCTTTCTTT.